The 15 T cell receptor beta chains below all came from one sample that was sequenced in a study of T-cell reconstitution after alpha-beta-depleted transplantation in children (dated by TCRdb to about 2016). Reading the label with the study, this specimen's treatment or condition is: allogeneic hematopoietic cell transplantation with graft depleted of TCRalphabeta T cells and CD19 B cells. The method was PCR. TCRdb lists the instrument as Illumina HiSeq 2500. Molecular barcoding was employed in the preparation of TCR libraries, with unique molecular identifiers being used to normalize TCRbeta repertoire quantification. The raw public reads went through TCRdb reprocessing: fastp at Q25, MiXCR clone calling, in-frame beta chains kept. Rows with one shared CDR3 protein collapse into an entry with the most common genes and DNA. The sample contains approximately 1,000,000 distinct CDR3 sequences, about 29% of them found a single time. The ten most abundant clones make up 28% of the sample.

The specimen comprised PBMCs, mostly from graft donor cells, sampled 360 days after TCRalphabeta/CD19-depleted stem cell transplant. These receptors came from a boy under two years old who had a stem cell transplant for SCID, so the T cells may come from the graft donor.

This clonotype was seen more than once but under ten times. The gene calls are TRBV25-1 and TRBJ2-1; 8 nucleotides line up with TRBD2. V lost 7 bases to trimming and J lost 2 bases; unmatched junction nucleotides: 10. This CDR3 contains 16 residues. CDR1 and CDR2 (germline): MGHDK, SYGVNS. The CDR3 DNA is TGTGCCAGCACCCCGGTTATAGCGGGGCCCTACAATGAGCAGTTCTTC. Its protein product is CASTPVIAGPYNEQFF.

The chain is built from TRBV20-1 and TRBJ1-2; 8 bases align to TRBD1. The germline gives CDR1 DFQATT, CDR2 SNEGSKA (reference sequence). The junction had 6 bases not matched to a gene; V was cut back by 1 base and J by 8 bases. The CDR3 is 13 residues long. CDR3: CSARGSGGIGYTF. CDR3 nucleotide sequence: TGCAGTGCTAGAGGATCAGGGGGCATCGGCTACACCTTC.

The genes are TRBV12-3 or TRBV12-4 and TRBJ2-6; unclear D gene. V shed 7 bases and J shed 2 bases, with 9 bases lying between them. The CDR3 consists of 14 residues. The CDR3: CASTRPPGANVLTF. The CDR3, as DNA: TGTGCCAGCACCCGGCCACCTGGGGCCAACGTCCTGACTTTC.

J is TRBJ1-2 and V is TRBV20-1; TRBD1 aligns across 8 bases. The CDR3 contains 13 residues. The trim removed 4 bases at V and 3 bases at J, leaving 4 bases unmatched. The germline V gene has CDR1 DFQATT and CDR2 SNEGSKA (reference sequence). The CDR3 DNA reads TGCAGTGCTACAGGGGGCGGCGACTATGGCTACACCTTC. This codes for CSATGGGDYGYTF.

This chain connects TRBV27 to TRBJ2-7; D might be TRBD1 or TRBD2, each matching 5 bases. With 8 bases removed from V and 3 bases from J, the gap between germline ends came to 23 bases. CDR1 is MNHEY and CDR2 is SMNVEV in the germline V gene (reference sequence). CDR3 length: 16 amino acids. CDR3 sequence reads: CASGFTPGAPYYEQYF. CDR3 sequence (DNA): TGTGCCAGCGGATTCACCCCCGGGGCCCCATACTACGAGCAGTACTTC.

V is TRBV4-2 and J is TRBJ2-5; 7 bases agree with TRBD2. The germline V gene encodes CDR1 LGHNA and CDR2 YNFKEQ. V shed 4 bases, J shed 1 base, and the junction held 3 bases outside the gene matches. This CDR3 region has 14 residues. The CDR3 sequence: CASSPRTSQETQYF. The CDR3, as DNA: TGTGCCAGCAGCCCCCGGACTAGCCAAGAGACCCAGTACTTC.

The chain links TRBV12-3 or TRBV12-4 to TRBJ1-5; no definite D call. The CDR3 has 15 amino acids. V gave up 2 bases and J gave up 4 bases, with 12 bases separating them. CDR3 in DNA: TGTGCCAGCAGTTTAAGGCAGAGCCCTAATCAGCCCCAGCATTTT. It yields the protein CASSLRQSPNQPQHF.

The chain recombines TRBV29-1 with TRBJ2-3; unclear D gene. This CDR3 region has 14 residues. CDR1 and CDR2 from the germline V gene are SQVTM and ANQGSEA. Trimming pared 6 bases from V and 5 bases from J, leaving 18 bases between. CDR3 loop: CSVEPNYSGDTQYF. Written as DNA, the CDR3 is TGCAGCGTGGAACCAAATTATTCGGGAGATACGCAGTATTTT.

This clonotype came up a few times. The genes are TRBV5-1 and TRBJ2-2; D is unclear. The V gene's germline CDR1 is SGHRS and CDR2 YFSETQ. The V end lost 4 bases, the J end lost 4 bases, and 14 bases lay between the germline ends. This CDR3 spans 15 amino acids. CDR3 nucleotide sequence: TGCGCCAGCAGCCCCCCAAGCGTTCGCACCGGGGAGCTGTTTTTT. Its protein is CASSPPSVRTGELFF.

The CDR3: CASSTGTLLEQYF. CDR3 DNA: TGTGCCAGCAGTACCGGGACCCTACTCGAGCAGTACTTC. This chain links TRBV25-1 with TRBJ2-7, with D tentatively TRBD1 or TRBD2 (5 bases each). Trimming removed 5 bases from V and 6 bases from J, with 14 bases in between. The CDR3 is 13 residues long. In germline, CDR1 is MGHDK, CDR2 SYGVNS.

In its sample, this clonotype was seen many times. The chain joins TRBV25-1 to TRBJ1-2; TRBD1 is a possible D gene (6 bases). Per the germline V gene, CDR1 is MGHDK and CDR2 is SYGVNS. There are 12 residues in the CDR3. Trimming removed 6 bases at V and 5 bases at J, with 10 bases between. The CDR3 DNA reads as TGTGCCAGCAGCCCAAGGGGGTATGGCTACACCTTC. Translation: CASSPRGYGYTF.

The chain joins TRBV5-6 to TRBJ2-2; TRBD1 aligns across 8 bases. V was clipped by 3 bases and J by 6 bases; unmatched bases: 19. Germline V lookup: CDR1 SGHDT, CDR2 YYEEEE. The CDR3 has 19 amino acids. The chain's CDR3 is CASSYGTGRRLLQAGELFF. The CDR3 region has the DNA TGTGCCAGCAGCTATGGGACAGGTCGTCGGCTCCTACAAGCCGGGGAGCTGTTTTTT.

This rearrangement joins TRBV6-5 to TRBJ2-7, with D unresolved. Trimming removed 2 bases from V and 4 bases from J, with 18 bases in between. CDR3 size: 16 residues. The V gene's germline CDR1 is MNHEY and CDR2 SVGAGI. The CDR3 DNA is TGTGCCAGCAGTTACCTGACAAAGTCGGGCCCATACGAGCAGTACTTC. Translation gives CASSYLTKSGPYEQYF.

Turning to this clonotype: A read error may account for a junction end that differs from germline. The gene calls are TRBV20-1 and TRBJ2-7; the D gene is possibly TRBD2 (6 bases). Germline CDR1 is DFQATT and CDR2 is SNEGSKA (reference sequence). The CDR3 covers 12 residues. The CDR3 region has the DNA TGCAGTGCTAGGGATTATCCGGGACTGGACCCCTTC. Its translation: CSARDYPGLDPF.

In its sample, this clonotype was seen a few times. CDR3 sequence (DNA): TGTGCCAGCTCAACAGGGCGGGATACGCAGTATTTT. It codes for CASSTGRDTQYF. The chain combines TRBV9 with TRBJ2-3, with D tentatively TRBD1 (6 bases). The germline V and J ends were trimmed by 7 bases and 6 bases, with 12 bases remaining between them. Germline CDR1 reads SGDLS; CDR2 reads YYNGEE. The CDR3 has 12 amino acids.